The next 21 T cell receptor beta chains were all read from a single sample in a study of CD8 T cells in Susac syndrome. RNA totalling 0.5 to 1 ug underwent reverse transcription with random hexamers. MiXCR was run by TCRdb on the immunoSEQ multiplex PCR reads, yielding one entry per CDR3 protein. The sample includes approximately 190,000 distinct CDR3 sequences, roughly 91% of them seen just once. The sample comprised CD4+ T cells from PBMCs. Receptors were obtained from a human donor with Susac syndrome.

The rearrangement joins TRBV28 to TRBJ1-1; D gene uncertain. Trimming cost V 4 bases and J 4 bases, with 13 bases left between them. Per germline, CDR1 MDHEN and CDR2 SYDVKM. The CDR3 runs to 14 residues. The CDR3 DNA follows: TGTGCCAGCAGTTCCCCACAGAAGTCCACTGAAGCTTTCTTT. Its protein is CASSSPQKSTEAFF.

The rearrangement joins TRBV4-1 to TRBJ2-7, with 7 bases lining up with TRBD1. Germline values: CDR1 MGHRA, CDR2 YSYEKL. The junction had 5 bases not matched to a gene; V was cut back by 0 bases and J by 3 bases. The CDR3 is 15 residues long. The CDR3 reads CASSQETGSFYEQYF. The CDR3 coding sequence is TGCGCCAGCAGCCAAGAGACAGGGAGCTTCTACGAGCAGTACTTC.

CDR3 amino acids: CSARDFQRGSTDTQYF. The CDR3 DNA reads TGCAGTGCTAGAGATTTCCAGCGGGGGAGCACAGATACGCAGTATTTT. The chain is built from TRBV20-1 and TRBJ2-3; 8 bases are shared with TRBD2. This CDR3 region has 16 residues. Germline values: CDR1 DFQATT, CDR2 SNEGSKA (reference sequence). V trimming: 0 bases; J trimming: 0 bases; junction bases outside the gene matches: 5.

The genes are TRBV9 and TRBJ2-2; 8 bases are a match to TRBD2. CDR1 is SGDLS and CDR2 is YYNGEE in the germline V gene. This CDR3 comprises 15 residues. Trimming removed 0 bases from V and 5 bases from J; junction bases left unmatched: 3. This chain's CDR3 is CASSVVGRETGELFF. CDR3 bases: TGTGCCAGCAGCGTAGTCGGGAGGGAAACCGGGGAGCTGTTTTTT.

The chain has TRBV30 and TRBJ2-5; possibly TRBD1 or TRBD2 for D (6 bases each). Trimming stripped 7 bases from V and 4 bases from J, with 10 bases between. Germline assignment: CDR1 GTSNPN and CDR2 SVGIG (reference sequence). CDR3 length: 11 residues. The CDR3 nucleotides read TGTGCCTACGAGGGGGGAGAGACCCAGTACTTC. This sequence encodes CAYEGGETQYF.

The CDR3 is CASSSRLGLNEQFF. DNA for the CDR3: TGTGCCAGCAGTTCCCGACTAGGTCTCAATGAGCAGTTCTTC. V and J are TRBV27 and TRBJ2-1, with a possible D match to TRBD2 (6 bases). Germline V lookup: CDR1 MNHEY, CDR2 SMNVEV (reference sequence). The CDR3 covers 14 residues. Deletions cut 4 bases from V and 6 bases from J, with 13 bases between.

The chain employs TRBV29-1 and TRBJ1-1; D is possibly TRBD1 (5 bases). CDR1 and CDR2 (germline): SQVTM, ANQGSEA. Trimming took 2 bases from V and 2 from J, leaving 9 bases between them. The CDR3 has 13 residues. CDR3 protein: CSVEQGINTEAFF. The CDR3 DNA reads TGCAGCGTTGAACAGGGAATAAACACTGAAGCTTTCTTT.

This clonotype was seen once. The rearrangement uses TRBV27 and TRBJ2-7; either TRBD1 or TRBD2 may fit D (5 bases each). CDR1 is MNHEY, CDR2 SMNVEV, per germline (reference sequence). V lost 2 bases and J lost 7, with 15 bases in between. This CDR3 spans 14 amino acids. CDR3: CASSLERLGGEQYF. The CDR3 coding sequence is TGTGCCAGCAGTTTAGAGAGACTTGGGGGTGAGCAGTACTTC.

The chain couples TRBV5-1 to TRBJ2-5; D call uncertain. V gave up 4 bases and J gave up 3 bases, with 13 bases separating them. Germline V gene data show CDR1 as SGHRS and CDR2 as YFSETQ. CDR3 size: 14 residues. In DNA, the CDR3 is TGCGCCAGCAGCACCGGACCGCATGAAGAGACCCAGTACTTC. Translated, it gives CASSTGPHEETQYF.

The V call is TRBV7-9, the J call TRBJ1-3; D remains unclear. The CDR3 is 14 amino acids. Germline values: CDR1 SEHNR, CDR2 FQNEAQ (reference sequence). V was clipped by 3 bases and J by 1 base, with 7 bases between them. The chain's CDR3 is CASSLTDSGNTIYF. The CDR3 DNA is TGTGCCAGCAGCTTGACGGATTCTGGAAACACCATATATTTT.

This chain uses TRBV5-4 with TRBJ2-5; 10 bases line up with TRBD2. J gave up 5 bases and V 3 bases, and 7 bases lay outside the gene matches. Germline CDR1 and CDR2: SGHNT and YYREEE (reference sequence). This CDR3 has 15 residues. The CDR3 spells CASSSSSGSRETQYF. The CDR3 nucleotides are TGTGCCAGCAGCTCTTCTAGCGGGAGCAGGGAGACCCAGTACTTC.

CDR3 in DNA: TGTGCCAGCAGCTCGAGCACTAATGAAAAACTGTTTTTT. Protein: CASSSSTNEKLFF. This chain connects TRBV9 to TRBJ1-4; D call uncertain. The CDR3 has 13 residues. Trimming cost V 4 bases and J 2 bases, with 6 bases left between them. Germline CDR1 SGDLS, CDR2 YYNGEE.

The J gene is TRBJ2-6, the V gene TRBV20-1; D gene unclear. From germline, CDR1 is DFQATT and CDR2 SNEGSKA (reference sequence). The CDR3 extends over 17 amino acids. Trimming pared 0 bases from V and 0 bases from J, leaving 12 bases between. CDR3 sequence: CSARDRLISSGANVLTF. The CDR3, as DNA: TGCAGTGCTAGAGACAGGTTAATTAGCTCTGGGGCCAACGTCCTGACTTTC.

To note about this clonotype: It is unclear where the CDR3 begins or ends on the DNA, so no DNA is shown, and the CDR3 is as TCRdb lists it. The chain uses TRBV7-5 and TRBJ2-5; TRBD1, the D gene given by the table, was not confirmed from the DNA. TRBV7-5 is flagged as a pseudogene. The CDR3 extends over 20 residues, inclusive of both ends. CDR3 protein: CISVPEARQGRGRNEETQYF.

V is TRBV24-1 and J is TRBJ1-5; TRBD1 matches 7 bases. Germline CDR1 and CDR2: KGHDR and SFDVKD. The CDR3 is 13 amino acids. The V segment lost 7 bases and the J segment 7 bases; nucleotides outside the gene matches: 6. The CDR3 nucleotides are TGTGCCACCAGCGCAGGGGGGGAACAGCCCCAGCATTTT. Translation gives CATSAGGEQPQHF.

The chain joins TRBV7-3 to TRBJ1-1; weak D call: TRBD1 (5 bases). The V end was cut by 4 bases, the J end by 1 base, with 13 bases between. CDR3 length: 15 amino acids. Looked up from germline, CDR1 is SGHTA and CDR2 is FQGTGA. CDR3 nucleotides: TGTGCCAGCAGCTCAACCAGGGCTGGGAACACTGAAGCTTTCTTT. Protein sequence: CASSSTRAGNTEAFF.

V is TRBV18 and J is TRBJ2-1, with no clear D. Germline V gene data show CDR1 as KGHSH and CDR2 as LQKENI. V was pared by 2 bases and J by 10 bases, with 12 bases between. This CDR3 has 13 residues. CDR3 sequence (DNA): TGTGCCAGCTCACCATCGGGTACGGCAGAGCAGTTCTTC. Translated, it gives CASSPSGTAEQFF.

The chain recombines TRBV5-4 with TRBJ1-1; D uncertain. The V end was cut by 2 bases, the J end by 0 bases, with 11 bases between. The germline V gene has CDR1 SGHNT and CDR2 YYREEE (reference sequence). This CDR3 comprises 15 residues. This CDR3 is CASSFLGRVNTEAFF. The DNA of the CDR3 is TGTGCCAGCAGCTTTTTGGGCAGAGTGAACACTGAAGCTTTCTTT.

This chain links TRBV19 with TRBJ2-5, with no clear D. The CDR3 loop spans 13 amino acids. CDR1 and CDR2 from the germline V gene are LNHDA and SQIVND (reference sequence). Trimming removed 5 bases at V and 0 bases at J, with 7 bases between. CDR3 DNA sequence: TGTGCCAGTAGTCAACCCTACCAAGAGACCCAGTACTTC. As protein: CASSQPYQETQYF.

V usage is TRBV7-2 and J usage is TRBJ2-2; 9 bases map to TRBD1. Germline trimming cut 1 base from V and 5 bases from J; bases unmatched to any gene: 5. In germline, CDR1 is SGHTA, CDR2 FQGNSA. This CDR3 has 16 residues. The CDR3 loop reads CASSLVGQGGTGELFF. The DNA for the CDR3 is TGTGCCAGCAGCTTAGTGGGACAGGGCGGTACCGGGGAGCTGTTTTTT.

The J gene is TRBJ1-1, the V gene TRBV11-2; no clear D. This CDR3 comprises 15 residues. V lost 1 base, J lost 3 bases, and 12 bases lay in between. CDR1 and CDR2 (germline): SGHAT, FQNNGV. The CDR3 reads CASSLAFRRDTEAFF. The CDR3 DNA reads as TGTGCCAGCAGCTTAGCGTTCCGGAGGGACACTGAAGCTTTCTTT. The full variable domain, in which reference TRBV11-2 and TRBJ1-1 provide the parts outside the CDR3, is EAGVAQSPRYKIIEKRQSVAFWCNPISGHATLYWYQQILGQGPKLLIQFQNNGVVDDSQLPKDRFSAERLKGVDSTLKIQPAKLEDSAVYLCASSLAFRRDTEAFFGQGTRLTVV.